This T cell receptor (beta chain) was found in a study of OX40 agonist ivuxolimab in advanced cancers. Libraries were prepared by immunoSEQ multiplex PCR; TCRdb keeps only in-frame clonotypes and omits some of them. The sample includes roughly 74,000 clones, 87% seen only once; the top ten take approximately 0.5%. A remark on this clone: Other DNA variants within this sample encode the same CDR3.

From germline, CDR1 is MGHRA and CDR2 YSYEKL. This CDR3 has 16 amino acids. Trimming cost V 1 base and J 0 bases; bases outside gene matches: 3. This clonotype was sampled from an adult with an advanced solid tumor such as melanoma, head and neck, liver or kidney cancer. This material consisted of CD4+ or CD8+ T cells sorted from blood, taken in a trial of the OX40 agonist ivuxolimab. This chain joins TRBV4-1 and TRBJ1-2; 9 bases agree with TRBD1. The CDR3 is CASSQAGTGSNYGYTF. The CDR3 nucleotides are TGCGCCAGCAGCCAAGCCGGGACAGGGTCTAACTATGGCTACACCTTC.